The 6 T cell receptor beta chains in this list originate from one sample, sequenced in a study of blood T cell repertoires in COVID-19 (TCRdb year 2020). The library was obtained by the immunoSEQ multiplex PCR assay. TCRdb retrieved this table from immuneACCESS and kept in-frame rearrangements only. Not all clones are present; in checked studies, unresolved V genes account for under half, and no reason is known for the remainder. In all, the sample holds more than 150,000 clones, and 60% to 85% of those were seen once. Jointly, the top ten make up approximately 15% of the sample. The specimen sequenced was peripheral blood. These TCRs come from a man aged 55 to 70 with active or convalescent COVID-19.

This clone appeared a few times. CDR3 sequence: CASKQGILNTEAFF. The CDR3 nucleotides read TGCGCCAGTAAACAGGGGATTTTGAACACTGAAGCTTTCTTT. The rearrangement links TRBV5-1 to TRBJ1-1, with 7 bases matching TRBD1. The CDR3 is 14 amino acids. The J segment lost 0 bases and the V segment lost 8 bases, leaving 7 bases of the junction unmatched. The germline CDR1 and CDR2 sequences are SGHRS and YFSETQ.

The chain is built from TRBV13 and TRBJ2-1; 7 bases map to TRBD2. The V and J ends lost 0 bases and 7 bases, in that order; junction bases with no gene match: 0. The CDR3 is made up of 13 amino acids. CDR1 and CDR2 from the germline V gene are PRHDT and FYEKMQ (reference sequence). The CDR3 bases are TGTGCCAGCAGCTTAGGGGGAGGGAATGAGCAGTTCTTC. Translated: CASSLGGGNEQFF.

The chain combines TRBV24-1 with TRBJ2-3; 7 bases are shared with TRBD1. CDR1 KGHDR and CDR2 SFDVKD come from the germline V gene. V shed 10 bases, J shed 7 bases, and the junction held 7 bases outside the gene matches. The CDR3 is made up of 12 amino acids. DNA for the CDR3: TGTGCCACTAAGGGGACAGCCCATACGCAGTATTTT. Amino acid sequence: CATKGTAHTQYF.

This chain links TRBV2 with TRBJ2-3; 13 bases align to TRBD2. CDR1 SNHLY and CDR2 FYNNEI come from the germline V gene. Unmatched junction bases numbered 7, after V lost 6 bases and J lost 4 bases. The CDR3 contains 16 residues. The CDR3 here is CASRSGLAGVADTQYF. CDR3 DNA sequence: TGTGCCAGCAGATCTGGACTAGCGGGAGTGGCAGATACGCAGTATTTT.

The genes are TRBV10-3 and TRBJ2-1; TRBD2 matches 7 bases. The CDR3 has 15 amino acids. The ends lost 10 bases at V and 4 bases at J; junction bases unmatched: 13. Looked up from germline, CDR1 is ENHRY and CDR2 is SYGVKD. The CDR3 DNA is TGTGCCACCCAAGGATCGGGCGGGGGATACAATGAGCAGTTCTTC. This translates into CATQGSGGGYNEQFF.

This chain links TRBV7-9 with TRBJ2-2; TRBD1 matches at 10 bases. V lost 5 bases to trimming and J lost 3 bases; unmatched junction nucleotides: 9. Germline CDR1 is SEHNR and CDR2 is FQNEAQ (reference sequence). The CDR3 extends over 17 amino acids. CDR3 nucleotide sequence: TGTGCCAGCAGCATAATGACAGGGGGCGTTCACACCGGGGAGCTGTTTTTT. Amino acids: CASSIMTGGVHTGELFF.